This TCR beta chain stems from a study of radiotherapy plus CTLA-4 blockade in lung cancer. Measured with immunoSEQ multiplex PCR; TCRdb has only the in-frame clones, and not every one. Here the sample spans over 75,000 clones, 83% being singletons. This clone was seen many times. Looked up from germline, CDR1 is SEHNR and CDR2 is FQNEAQ (reference sequence). The V end was cut by 1 base, the J end by 5 bases, with 8 bases between. This CDR3 comprises 13 residues. Sequences were derived from peripheral blood, sampled from a patient treated with radiotherapy plus ipilimumab. This TCR came from a human donor with non-small cell lung cancer who had stable disease on radiotherapy plus ipilimumab. The chain joins TRBV7-9 to TRBJ1-1; the D is unclear. The chain's CDR3 is CASSLGAPTEAFF. In DNA form, the CDR3 reads TGTGCCAGCAGCTTAGGGGCCCCGACTGAAGCTTTCTTT.